The entry that follows covers one TCR beta chain sequence. This sample is part of a study of monozygotic twins with inflammatory bowel disease. One entry per CDR3 protein, without DNA, is what TCRdb gives after re-calling the 5' RACE reads. The specimen's table records 210,000 or so distinct CDR3 sequences. The TCR originated in a human donor with ulcerative colitis or Crohn's disease, or a healthy co-twin of an affected twin (not recorded which). Specimen: blood.

The CDR3 reads CASSRGARASNQPQHF. V usage is TRBV12-3 or TRBV12-4 and J usage is TRBJ1-5; TCRdb's assignment of TRBD1 cannot be checked, as there is no DNA. This CDR3 contains 16 residues.